A selection of T cell receptor beta chains follows, all from one sample in a study of cytomegalovirus exposure and HLA in healthy donors. The assay was immunoSEQ multiplex PCR, and TCRdb's table has in-frame clones only and misses some. In the table there are about 120,000 clones, 73% of which are singletons. Source material: PBMCs. The receptors were gathered from a woman in her thirties in good health and CMV-seronegative. Each CDR3 is given with its conserved first and last residue. A D gene is named only where the DNA matches it firmly. Size tells how often a clone was seen (once, few, many) or the class of an expanded clone, and some rows leave it out.

TRBJ1-1 | NA | TRBV18 | TRBD1 | CASSPETGGITEAFF | TGTGCCAGCTCACCCGAGACAGGGGGCATCACTGAAGCTTTCTTT
TRBJ1-2 | NA | TRBV25-1 | TRBD1 | CASSGQGEVWYGYTF | TGTGCCAGCAGTGGGCAGGGGGAAGTTTGGTATGGCTACACCTTC
TRBJ1-1 | NA | TRBV18 | TRBD1 | CASSLLYRGSDTEAFF | TGTGCCAGCTCACTTTTATACAGGGGGAGTGATACTGAAGCTTTCTTT
TRBJ2-3 | NA | TRBV30 | TRBD1 | CAWSVGQGKDTQYF | TGTGCCTGGAGTGTGGGACAGGGTAAAGATACGCAGTATTTT
TRBJ2-3 | NA | TRBV10-2 | TRBD2 | CASGYSTSGKRDTQYF | TGCGCCAGCGGATACTCGACTAGCGGGAAAAGAGATACGCAGTATTTT
TRBJ2-1 | NA | TRBV7-3 | TRBD2 | CASSRTSGGYNEQFF | TGTGCCAGCAGCCGAACTAGCGGGGGTTACAATGAGCAGTTCTTC
TRBJ1-2 | few | TRBV9 | TRBD1 | CASRPWTGGGGYTF | TGTGCCAGCCGCCCCTGGACAGGGGGCGGGGGCTACACCTTC
TRBJ2-3 | NA | TRBV10-3 | TRBD2 | CAIRGGLSGTFTDTQYF | TGTGCCATCAGGGGGGGGCTTAGCGGGACTTTCACAGATACGCAGTATTTT
TRBJ2-3 | NA | TRBV7-3 | TRBD2 | CASSFSGGASDTQYF | TGTGCCAGCAGCTTTAGCGGGGGGGCGTCAGATACGCAGTATTTT
TRBJ2-3 | once | TRBV30 | TRBD2 | CAWSGTSSSTDTQYF | TGTGCCTGGAGCGGGACTAGCAGCAGCACAGATACGCAGTATTTT
TRBJ1-5 | NA | TRBV14 | NA | CASNPQGREPQHF | TGTGCCAGCAACCCCCAGGGGCGGGAGCCCCAGCATTTT
TRBJ2-2 | NA | TRBV5-1 | NA | CASSFPSGGGTGELFF | TGCGCCAGCAGCTTCCCCAGCGGCGGCGGCACCGGGGAGCTGTTTTTT
TRBJ1-5 | few | TRBV2 | TRBD1 | CASSITGGSMGQPQHF | TGTGCCAGCAGTATAACAGGGGGGTCAATGGGTCAGCCCCAGCATTTT
TRBJ2-3 | NA | TRBV5-1 | TRBD2 | CASSFWRGVSGTDTQYF | TGCGCCAGCAGCTTTTGGCGGGGGGTATCTGGCACAGATACGCAGTATTTT
TRBJ1-1 | NA | TRBV7-2 | NA | CASSTQGRTEAFF | TGTGCCAGTAGCACACAGGGAAGGACTGAAGCTTTCTTT
TRBJ1-4 | NA | TRBV6-5 | NA | CASSYTEWEKLFF | TGTGCCAGCAGTTACACGGAGTGGGAAAAACTGTTTTTT
TRBJ1-2 | few | TRBV14 | TRBD1 | CASSLVGQGIGYTF | TGTGCCAGCAGCCTTGTCGGACAGGGTATCGGCTACACCTTC
TRBJ2-2 | few | TRBV5-4 | NA | CASSSTGLANTGELFF | TGTGCCAGCAGCTCTACAGGCCTCGCGAACACCGGGGAGCTGTTTTTT
TRBJ1-5 | NA | TRBV2 | TRBD1 | CASKQGTAYNQPQHF | TGTGCCAGCAAACAGGGGACGGCGTACAATCAGCCCCAGCATTTT
TRBJ1-1 | NA | TRBV15 | NA | CATSTIFRGTEAFF | TGTGCCACCAGCACCATATTTCGGGGTACTGAAGCTTTCTTT
TRBJ2-3 | NA | TRBV5-1 | TRBD2 | CASSPKVAGITDTQYF | TGCGCCAGCAGCCCGAAGGTAGCGGGGATCACAGATACGCAGTATTTT
TRBJ2-3 | NA | TRBV29-1 | NA | CSVEDERGRGYTDTQYF | TGCAGCGTTGAAGACGAGAGGGGCAGGGGATACACAGATACGCAGTATTTT
TRBJ1-1 | NA | TRBV7-9 | TRBD1 | CSSSKLQGSENTEAFF | TGTTCCAGCAGCAAATTACAGGGGTCTGAGAACACTGAAGCTTTCTTT
TRBJ2-2 | NA | TRBV7-3 | NA | CASSLAGQYTGELFF | TGTGCCAGCAGCTTAGCAGGACAATACACCGGGGAGCTGTTTTTT
TRBJ2-7 | NA | TRBV7-9 | NA | CASSGGGVAYEQYF | TGTGCCAGCAGCGGAGGGGGGGTAGCCTACGAGCAGTACTTC
TRBJ2-7 | NA | TRBV19 | TRBD2 | CASSMGAGGPQEQYF | TGTGCCAGTAGTATGGGCGCGGGAGGGCCGCAGGAGCAGTACTTC